This T cell receptor (beta chain) was identified in a study of blood T cell repertoires in COVID-19. The wider study: Acute and convalescent COVID-19 samples came from the United States, Italy and Spain. The cDNA or gDNA used as material had been derived from T cells, B-cell-depleted T cells, or PBMCs.

As handled by the study authors: The authors estimated nucleated cell counts from reference gene primer amplification. The data were produced by immunoSEQ multiplex PCR, yet TCRdb's version contains in-frame clones alone and is incomplete. V and J calls and clone size are as listed in that table; D and trimming were resolved from the DNA. Of 70,000 to 95,000 clones listed, almost 95% are singletons. Input material: peripheral blood. The clonotype comes from a woman aged 55-69 years with active COVID-19.

This CDR3 is CASCRGGDGLAVSTDTQYF. CDR3 in DNA: TGTGCCAGCTGCAGGGGCGGGGATGGACTAGCGGTTAGCACAGATACGCAGTATTTT. The chain couples TRBV2 to TRBJ2-3; 10 positions match TRBD2. Unmatched junction bases numbered 17, after V lost 8 bases and J lost 0 bases. The CDR3 is 19 residues long. The germline V gene encodes CDR1 SNHLY and CDR2 FYNNEI. The full variable domain, completed using reference TRBV2 and TRBJ2-3, is EPEVTQTPSHQVTQMGQEVILRCVPISNHLYFYWYRQILGQKVEFLVSFYNNEISEKSEIFDDQFSVERPDGSNFTLKIRSTKLEDSAMYFCASCRGGDGLAVSTDTQYFGPGTRLTVL.